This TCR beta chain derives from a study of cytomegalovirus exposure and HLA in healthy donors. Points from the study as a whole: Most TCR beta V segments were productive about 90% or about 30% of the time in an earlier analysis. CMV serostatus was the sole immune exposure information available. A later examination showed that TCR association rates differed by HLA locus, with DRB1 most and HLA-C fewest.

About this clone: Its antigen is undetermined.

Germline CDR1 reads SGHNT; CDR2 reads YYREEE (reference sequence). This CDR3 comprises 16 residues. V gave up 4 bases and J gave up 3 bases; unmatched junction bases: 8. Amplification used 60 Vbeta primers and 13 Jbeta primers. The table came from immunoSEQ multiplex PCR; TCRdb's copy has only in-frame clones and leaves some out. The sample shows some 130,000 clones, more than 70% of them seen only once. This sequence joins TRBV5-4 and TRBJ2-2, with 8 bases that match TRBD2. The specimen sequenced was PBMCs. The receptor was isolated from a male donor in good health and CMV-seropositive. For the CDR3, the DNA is TGTGCCAGCAGCGCCGGACTAGCAGGGGACACCGGGGAGCTGTTTTTT. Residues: CASSAGLAGDTGELFF. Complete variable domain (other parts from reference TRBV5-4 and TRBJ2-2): ETGVTQSPTHLIKTRGQQVTLRCSSQSGHNTVSWYQQALGQGPQFIFQYYREEENGRGNFPPRFSGLQFPNYSSELNVNALELDDSALYLCASSAGLAGDTGELFFGEGSRLTVL.